These 27 T cell receptor beta chains were all obtained from the same sample, sequenced in a study of T cells in Graves' hyperthyroidism and ophthalmopathy. The CDR3 regions of TCR beta were amplified from RNA transcripts. Researchers ran a first-round RT-PCR on the TCR CDR3 using the HTBI primer set. MiXCR was run by TCRdb on the multiplex PCR reads, yielding one entry per CDR3 protein. The sample shows roughly 500,000 distinct CDR3 sequences, around 43% of them seen only once. What was sequenced was peripheral blood or thyroid tissue (not recorded which). All receptors come from an adult woman with Graves' disease, either hyperthyroidism or ophthalmopathy (not recorded which).

This chain connects TRBV20-1 to TRBJ2-7; D not resolved. From germline, CDR1 is DFQATT and CDR2 SNEGSKA (reference sequence). Trimming shortened V by 3 bases and J by 3 bases, and 12 bases separated the two germline ends. This CDR3 region has 13 residues. This CDR3 reads CSARALSVYEQYF. The CDR3 coding sequence is TGCAGTGCTAGGGCCCTGAGTGTCTACGAGCAGTACTTC.

As DNA, the CDR3 is TGTGCCAGCAGCTCGAGGGCCGGCGAGCAGTACTTC. Translating gives CASSSRAGEQYF. This rearrangement joins TRBV7-6 to TRBJ2-7; maybe TRBD2 (5 bases). The CDR3 has 12 amino acids. V gave up 4 bases and J gave up 6 bases, with 10 bases separating them. CDR1 is SGHVS and CDR2 is FNYEAQ in the germline V gene.

This clonotype was seen repeatedly, ten times or more. The chain carries TRBV7-2 and TRBJ1-2; D is uncertain. Trimming removed 1 base at V and 10 bases at J, with 10 bases between. The CDR3 runs 12 residues. CDR1 and CDR2 (germline): SGHTA, FQGNSA. DNA for the CDR3: TGTGCCAGCAGCTTAGACTCGGCCCTCTACACCTTC. Protein: CASSLDSALYTF.

On this clonotype: Here the CDR3 omits its conserved ending phenylalanine or tryptophan, so a read error is the likely source. The DNA is left out, because the CDR3 cannot be placed on it with certainty; the CDR3 is given as TCRdb lists it. CDR3 residues: CASSQRTG. This chain links TRBV7-9 with TRBJ1-2; the DNA was not used to check the table's D call, TRBD1. The V gene's germline CDR1 is SEHNR and CDR2 FQNEAQ (reference sequence). The CDR3 spans 8 residues, counting both ends.

This clonotype has just a few counts. This chain uses TRBV2 with TRBJ2-6; no clear D. CDR3 length: 14 residues. Germline-derived CDR1 and CDR2 are SNHLY and FYNNEI. V was shortened by 3 bases and J by 4 bases, with 7 bases between the two germline ends. CDR3 bases: TGTGCCAGCAGTGAGGAACTAGGGGCCAACGTCCTGACTTTC. This gives the protein CASSEELGANVLTF.

V is TRBV15 and J is TRBJ2-5; D remains ambiguous. The germline V and J ends were trimmed by 8 bases and 2 bases, with 9 bases remaining between them. Per the germline V gene, CDR1 is LNHNV and CDR2 is YYDKDF (reference sequence). The CDR3 contains 12 residues. The CDR3 loop reads CATAIGQETQYF. CDR3 coding DNA: TGTGCCACCGCTATTGGGCAAGAGACCCAGTACTTC.

For the CDR3, the DNA is TGCGCCAGCAACTCCGGACGGGATCAGCCCCAGCATTTT. This translates into CASNSGRDQPQHF. J is TRBJ1-5 and V is TRBV5-1; no definite D call. Germline V CDR1 and CDR2: SGHRS, YFSETQ. This CDR3 comprises 13 residues. V was trimmed by 6 bases and J by 5 bases, leaving 12 bases between them.

The rearrangement joins TRBV20-1 to TRBJ1-5; D gene unclear. The CDR3 sequence is 13 residues long. Germline V gene sequence: CDR1 DFQATT, CDR2 SNEGSKA (reference sequence). Trimming stripped 6 bases from V and 11 bases from J, with 20 bases between. The CDR3 region has the DNA TGCAGTGCACGCGGACTAGCAATCCAGACCCAGCATTTT. Encoded protein: CSARGLAIQTQHF.

This clonotype was seen only once. This sequence joins TRBV25-1 and TRBJ1-2; TRBD1 is a possible D gene (5 bases). Germline V gives CDR1 MGHDK, CDR2 SYGVNS. CDR3 size: 11 residues. Trimming cost V 9 bases and J 8 bases, with 13 bases left between them. The CDR3 coding sequence is TGTGCCAGAAGTTGGGGGTCGGGCTACACCTTC. It encodes CARSWGSGYTF.

V and J are TRBV3-1 and TRBJ1-2, with D perhaps TRBD1 (5 bases). This CDR3 spans 14 amino acids. The germline V gene has CDR1 LGHDT and CDR2 YNNKEL (reference sequence). V was pared by 4 bases and J by 0 bases, with 9 bases between. In nucleotides, the CDR3 is TGTGCCAGCAGCCCAGGACAAACTAACTATGGCTACACCTTC. This sequence encodes CASSPGQTNYGYTF.

The V gene is TRBV20-1, the J gene TRBJ2-3; 8 nucleotides line up with TRBD2. V lost 5 bases and J lost 0; bases outside the gene matches: 4. The CDR3 has 14 amino acids. The germline V gene has CDR1 DFQATT and CDR2 SNEGSKA (reference sequence). CDR3 sequence: CSALGGVSTDTQYF. The DNA for the CDR3 is TGCAGTGCTCTCGGGGGGGTTAGCACAGATACGCAGTATTTT.

In regard to this clonotype: A read error is likely, as this CDR3 ends without the conserved phenylalanine or tryptophan. The chain links TRBV20-1 to TRBJ2-7; TRBD2 agrees at 12 bases. The CDR3 runs 14 residues. Germline CDR1 and CDR2: DFQATT and SNEGSKA (reference sequence). The V gene end was trimmed by 5 bases and the J gene end by 7 bases; junction bases not matched to a gene: 9. Here the CDR3 DNA reads TGCAGTGCTTATCAGACTAGCGGGAGCTATGAGCAGTACCTC. Its protein is CSAYQTSGSYEQYL.

This clonotype has a count of ten or more. The chain uses TRBV7-2 and TRBJ1-6, with D possibly TRBD1 on 6 matching bases. CDR3 length equals 16 residues. The V and J ends lost 2 bases and 6 bases respectively, with 14 bases between them. Germline V gene lookup returns CDR1 SGHTA and CDR2 FQGNSA. The CDR3 loop is CASSLPQGLVNSPLHF. In nucleotides, the CDR3 is TGTGCCAGCAGCTTACCACAGGGATTAGTTAATTCACCCCTCCACTTT.

This clonotype has just a few counts. The V and J genes are TRBV20-1 and TRBJ2-3; D perhaps matches TRBD2 (5 bases). The CDR3 runs to 14 residues. Germline V gene data show CDR1 as DFQATT and CDR2 as SNEGSKA (reference sequence). V was cut by 4 bases and J by 2 bases, with 13 bases left in between. The DNA for the CDR3 is TGCAGTGCTACCCGGGGTGGCTACACAGATACGCAGTATTTT. It yields the protein CSATRGGYTDTQYF.

The chain uses TRBV25-1 and TRBJ1-2; D gene uncertain. This CDR3 region has 13 residues. Trimming removed 4 bases from V and 8 bases from J, with 14 bases in between. Germline V gene data show CDR1 as MGHDK and CDR2 as SYGVNS. The CDR3 region has the DNA TGTGCCAGCAGTGGGACGGGGAGAGGAGGCTACACCTTC. Amino acid sequence: CASSGTGRGGYTF.

This clonotype was seen many times. The rearrangement uses TRBV13 and TRBJ1-6; possibly TRBD1 for D (6 bases). This CDR3 has 15 residues. The V and J ends lost 6 bases and 6 bases respectively, with 15 bases between them. Germline assignment: CDR1 PRHDT and CDR2 FYEKMQ (reference sequence). The DNA for the CDR3 is TGTGCCAGCAGGCTGGGGGGGGGCGGTAATTCACCCCTCCACTTT. As protein: CASRLGGGGNSPLHF.

This clonotype was observed many times. The chain couples TRBV30 to TRBJ1-2, with 7 positions matching TRBD1. After removal of 2 bases from V and 6 bases from J, the junction contained 6 bases not matched to a gene. CDR1 and CDR2 from the germline V gene are GTSNPN and SVGIG (reference sequence). This CDR3 has 13 residues. The CDR3 sequence: CAWSLTGRNGYTF. The CDR3, as DNA: TGTGCCTGGAGTTTGACAGGGCGGAATGGCTACACCTTC.

Points on this clonotype: Mismatch with germline at one junction end may stem from a read error. The chain combines TRBV15 with TRBJ1-5; D may be TRBD1 (5 bases). CDR3 size: 15 residues. Germline assignment: CDR1 LNHNV and CDR2 YYDKDF (reference sequence). In DNA form, the CDR3 reads TGTGCCACCAGCAGAGCAACAACAGGCAACCAGCCCCAGCATTTT. Translating it yields CATSRATTGNQPQHF. The whole variable domain, filled in from reference TRBV15 and TRBJ1-5, reads DAMVIQNPRYQVTQFGKPVTLSCSQTLNHNVMYWYQQKSSQAPKLLFHYYDKDFNNEADTPDNFQSRRPNTSFCFLDIRSPGLGDTAMYLCATSRATTGNQPQHFGDGTRLSIL.

The gene calls are TRBV10-3 and TRBJ2-5, with D perhaps matching TRBD1 (5 bases). V lost 6 bases, J lost 0 bases, and 17 bases lay in between. The length of the CDR3 is 16 residues. Germline V gene sequence: CDR1 ENHRY, CDR2 SYGVKD. Written as DNA, the CDR3 is TGTGCCATCAGGGCAGGGCTCCCCTTTGACCAAGAGACCCAGTACTTC. Translated, it gives CAIRAGLPFDQETQYF.

J is TRBJ2-7 and V is TRBV28, with D tentatively TRBD1 (6 bases). The CDR3 sequence is 17 residues long. Germline V gene lookup returns CDR1 MDHEN and CDR2 SYDVKM. Trimming took off 5 bases at V and 3 bases at J, with 23 bases between the two ends. As DNA, the CDR3 is TGTGCCAGCAGTGAAGAGGGGTCAGGGGTTCTACTCTACGAGCAGTACTTC. It codes for CASSEEGSGVLLYEQYF.

This chain links TRBV2 with TRBJ1-5; 8 bases map to TRBD1. With V trimmed by 6 bases and J by 6 bases, 7 bases remained unmatched. Germline V gives CDR1 SNHLY, CDR2 FYNNEI. The CDR3 sequence is 14 residues long. The DNA of the CDR3 is TGTGCCAGCAGACCCGGGACAGGCACTCAGCCCCAGCATTTT. Protein product: CASRPGTGTQPQHF.

The sample holds many counts of this clonotype. The chain uses TRBV19 and TRBJ2-2; D is perhaps TRBD1 (6 bases). V gave up 4 bases and J gave up 4 bases, with 16 bases separating them. This CDR3 is built from 16 residues. CDR1 LNHDA and CDR2 SQIVND come from the germline V gene (reference sequence). Here the CDR3 DNA reads TGTGCCAGTAGTACTAGGGTTGAAGGGGGCACCGGGGAGCTGTTTTTT. Protein sequence: CASSTRVEGGTGELFF. The entire variable domain, with the rest obtained from reference TRBV19 and TRBJ2-2, is as follows: DGGITQSPKYLFRKEGQNVTLSCEQNLNHDAMYWYRQDPGQGLRLIYYSQIVNDFQKGDIAEGYSVSREKKESFPLTVTSAQKNPTAFYLCASSTRVEGGTGELFFGEGSRLTVL.

This clonotype was seen ten or more times. The genes are TRBV7-3 and TRBJ1-5; D is possibly TRBD1 (5 bases). The CDR3 covers 12 residues. V dropped 5 bases and J dropped 9 bases, with 11 bases sitting between them. CDR1 is SGHTA, CDR2 FQGTGA, per germline. Here the CDR3 reads CASSTHGGPQHF. The CDR3 DNA reads TGTGCCAGCAGCACACATGGGGGGCCCCAGCATTTT.

This chain links TRBV29-1 with TRBJ1-2; D is unclear. Trimming took 2 bases from V and 5 from J, leaving 9 bases between them. CDR1 is SQVTM and CDR2 is ANQGSEA in the germline V gene. There are 12 residues in the CDR3. In DNA, the CDR3 is TGCAGCGTTGAATTTAGAGAGTATGGCTACACCTTC. Protein product: CSVEFREYGYTF. Complete variable domain (other parts from reference TRBV29-1 and TRBJ1-2): SAVISQKPSRDICQRGTSLTIQCQVDSQVTMMFWYRQQPGQSLTLIATANQGSEATYESGFVIDKFPISRPNLTFSTLTVSNMSPEDSSIYLCSVEFREYGYTFGSGTRLTVV.

In its sample, this clonotype was seen a few times. The chain joins TRBV5-4 to TRBJ1-4; a weak D match, TRBD1 (5 bases). Trimming left V 7 bases short and J 7 bases short, with 14 bases between. Germline CDR1 reads SGHNT; CDR2 reads YYREEE (reference sequence). The length of the CDR3 is 13 residues. DNA for the CDR3: TGTGCCAGCTCTGCTTGGGGGTTTGAAAAACTGTTTTTT. It is translated as CASSAWGFEKLFF.

V gene TRBV15 combines with J gene TRBJ1-6; D remains ambiguous. Germline lookup yields CDR1 LNHNV and CDR2 YYDKDF (reference sequence). V shed 0 bases and J shed 9 bases, with 15 bases lying between them. The CDR3 extends over 16 amino acids. The CDR3 nucleotides read TGTGCCACCAGCAGAGATCTAAACCTCCGAGGTTCACCCCTCCACTTT. Residues: CATSRDLNLRGSPLHF.

This clonotype appeared a few times. This chain joins TRBV19 and TRBJ1-5; no clear D. This CDR3 has 14 amino acids. With 1 base removed from V and 5 bases from J, the gap between germline ends came to 9 bases. Germline V gene lookup returns CDR1 LNHDA and CDR2 SQIVND (reference sequence). DNA for the CDR3: TGTGCCAGTAGTATAGTAGGGAAGGATCAGCCCCAGCATTTT. It yields the protein CASSIVGKDQPQHF.